This TCR beta chain is from a study of regulatory and conventional T cells in RAG deficiency. Genomic DNA came from blood regulatory T cells gated CD4+ CD25-high CD127-low. Germline lookup yields CDR1 MDHEN and CDR2 SYDVKM. CDR3 size: 15 residues. Trimming at V came to 2 bases and at J to 7 bases, leaving 5 bases not matched to a gene. Libraries were prepared by immunoSEQ multiplex PCR; TCRdb keeps only in-frame clonotypes and omits some of them. Of about 7,100 clones in the sample, about 90% were seen once. Another study also made use of these data, one on regulatory T cells. This second study says: Primers: 52 TRBV forward and 13 TRBJ reverse.

Sample: CD127- CD25+ CD4+ Tregs sorted from blood. The source is a human donor in good health. The gene calls are TRBV28 and TRBJ1-6; TRBD1 agrees at 7 bases. The CDR3 nucleotides read TGTGCCAGCAGTTTACTCCCCAGGGGGAATTCACCCCTCCACTTT. Residues: CASSLLPRGNSPLHF.